This is a list of T cell receptor beta chains from one sample in a study of T-cell memory formation after mild COVID-19. Using its own MiXCR run on the 5' RACE reads, TCRdb lists one record per CDR3 protein. This sample yields 350,000 or so distinct CDR3 sequences, of which around 20% are seen a single time; about 21% belongs to the top ten. The sequenced sample consisted of PBMCs or a T cell subset sorted from them (not recorded which). All receptors derive from a man between 18 and 29 years old who had mild COVID-19 (a few samples of this study predate the infection). Cell type and time point are not known. Each CDR3 is given without its conserved first and last residue.

J gene,V gene,CDR3 protein
TRBJ2-1,TRBV5-1,ASSLAGPGPEQF
TRBJ2-2,TRBV9,ASRGNTGELF
TRBJ2-3,TRBV11-2,ASSRLAEDPDTQY
TRBJ2-7,TRBV27,ASSTPAHSPYEQY
TRBJ2-5,TRBV20-1,SASRGGPGETQY
TRBJ2-5,TRBV20-1,SAPSAGVETQY
TRBJ1-2,TRBV6-5,ASSPLQGTHYGYT
TRBJ2-2,TRBV4-2,ASSHRTGELF
TRBJ1-2,TRBV6-5,ASSYMTGGHYGYT
TRBJ2-3,TRBV6-5,ASSYTGSKTDTQY
TRBJ1-5,TRBV20-1,SAALTGVKEPQH
TRBJ2-1,TRBV4-3,ASSQDLRAWTNEQF
TRBJ1-3,TRBV5-1,ASSSGTSRNTIY
TRBJ1-5,TRBV29-1,SVSGGEYQPQH
TRBJ1-1,TRBV7-2,ASSFPGGAIEAF
TRBJ1-1,TRBV6-2/TRBV6-3,ASSGNQGAEAF
TRBJ2-5,TRBV5-1,ASSLGDPKGETQY
TRBJ1-1,TRBV20-1,SVLGPNTEAF
TRBJ2-3,TRBV24-1,ATSDSRIQGAGTDTQY
TRBJ1-2,TRBV6-5,ASSRQGANGYT
TRBJ2-1,TRBV7-2,ASSWRQGSGEQF
TRBJ2-2,TRBV6-5,ASTRRTGTMNTGELF
TRBJ2-2,TRBV4-3,ASSQDSGTGELF
TRBJ1-6,TRBV5-1,ASSLIYTPGRDSVDSPLH
TRBJ2-7,TRBV7-8,ASSFRDRGYEQY
TRBJ2-2,TRBV6-2/TRBV6-3,AIQRTDRDTGELF
TRBJ2-6,TRBV27,ASSSTGGTPSSGANVLT
TRBJ1-1,TRBV12-3/TRBV12-4,ASSLGDSDAF
TRBJ1-3,TRBV12-3/TRBV12-4,ASSPPGGAAGNTIY
TRBJ1-2,TRBV12-3/TRBV12-4,ASSGRLSYYGYT
TRBJ1-1,TRBV6-4,ASSAGGVNTEAF
TRBJ1-1,TRBV4-3,ASSQGSRMSTEAF
TRBJ2-1,TRBV7-9,ASSLEPYVQF
TRBJ2-1,TRBV11-2,ASWGQGVPEQF
TRBJ2-7,TRBV12-3/TRBV12-4,ASSIRQAYEQY